The 11 T cell receptor beta chains presented below share a single source sample, sequenced in a study of shared clonotypes between healthy human individuals. In the naive CD8 group, cells lacked CD45RO and were positively selected for CCR7, so terminally differentiated effector memory CD45RA+ cells were left out. The data were produced by immunoSEQ multiplex PCR, yet TCRdb's version contains in-frame clones alone and is incomplete. Of about 2.1 million clones listed, just over 90% were seen once; the top ten hold roughly 1.7%. Sequencing used naive CD8+ T cells from PBMCs. Every receptor here comes from a man aged 18-30 years in good health. Some clones in this sample may be carry-over from other donors' samples.

As to this clone: One end of the junction varies from germline; a read error may be responsible. The chain combines TRBV19 with TRBJ2-7, with D perhaps given as TRBD1 or TRBD2 (5 bases each). The CDR3 has 14 residues. Germline values: CDR1 LNHDA, CDR2 SQIVND (reference sequence). This CDR3 is CASSVGPTNREQCF. The CDR3 DNA reads as TGTGCCAGTAGTGTGGGACCTACCAATCGCGAGCAGTGCTTC.

In its sample, this clone was seen once. The chain uses TRBV11-2 and TRBJ1-1, with D unclear. Germline V gene data show CDR1 as SGHAT and CDR2 as FQNNGV. Deletions cut 1 base from V and 0 bases from J, with 12 bases between. The CDR3 spans 16 residues. CDR3 nucleotide sequence: TGTGCCAGCAGCTTAGTTTTTCAGAGCCTGAACACTGAAGCTTTCTTT. Amino acids: CASSLVFQSLNTEAFF.

J is TRBJ1-1 and V is TRBV7-9, with 8 bases identical to TRBD1. The CDR3 runs to 14 residues. The V segment lost 7 bases and the J segment 2 bases; nucleotides outside the gene matches: 6. Germline CDR1 reads SEHNR; CDR2 reads FQNEAQ (reference sequence). CDR3 loop: CASKPDRGNTEAFF. The CDR3 bases are TGTGCCAGCAAACCTGACAGGGGTAACACTGAAGCTTTCTTT.

The chain couples TRBV7-3 to TRBJ2-1, with TRBD2 identical over 11 bases. CDR1 and CDR2 from the germline V gene are SGHTA and FQGTGA. V lost 5 bases to trimming and J lost 4 bases; unmatched junction nucleotides: 7. The length of the CDR3 is 16 residues. CDR3 nucleotides: TGTGCCAGCAGCCCCCGGACTAGCGGGCGTTACAATGAGCAGTTCTTC. The encoded protein is CASSPRTSGRYNEQFF. Looking up the rest from reference TRBV7-3 and TRBJ2-1 gives the full variable domain: GAGVSQTPSNKVTEKGKYVELRCDPISGHTALYWYRQSLGQGPEFLIYFQGTGAADDSGLPNDRFFAVRPEGSVSTLKIQRTERGDSAVYLCASSPRTSGRYNEQFFGPGTRLTVL.

This chain uses TRBV5-1 with TRBJ2-5; D uncertain. This CDR3 comprises 16 residues. From germline, CDR1 is SGHRS and CDR2 YFSETQ. Trimming removed 4 bases from V and 0 bases from J, with 16 bases in between. CDR3 bases: TGCGCCAGCAGCCCTGAAAGTCCGAGGTACCAAGAGACCCAGTACTTC. Protein sequence: CASSPESPRYQETQYF.

The chain is built from TRBV7-6 and TRBJ2-5; TRBD2 matches 8 bases. The junction had 9 bases not matched to a gene; V was cut back by 0 bases and J by 0 bases. Germline values: CDR1 SGHVS, CDR2 FNYEAQ. The CDR3 length is 18 residues. In DNA, the CDR3 is TGTGCCAGCAGCTTAGCGGCGGGGTTGGGACTAGACCAAGAGACCCAGTACTTC. The encoded protein is CASSLAAGLGLDQETQYF.

The rearrangement links TRBV19 to TRBJ1-2; the match to TRBD1 covers 7 bases. Per the germline V gene, CDR1 is LNHDA and CDR2 is SQIVND (reference sequence). The trim removed 6 bases at V and 4 bases at J, leaving 8 bases unmatched. The CDR3 consists of 14 residues. The CDR3, as DNA: TGTGCCAGTAGCCCCAGACAGGGCGGCTATGGCTACACCTTC. The encoded protein is CASSPRQGGYGYTF. The whole variable domain, filled in from reference TRBV19 and TRBJ1-2, reads DGGITQSPKYLFRKEGQNVTLSCEQNLNHDAMYWYRQDPGQGLRLIYYSQIVNDFQKGDIAEGYSVSREKKESFPLTVTSAQKNPTAFYLCASSPRQGGYGYTFGSGTRLTVV.

The rearrangement links TRBV4-1 to TRBJ2-7; 7 bases match TRBD1. CDR3 length equals 17 residues. The V gene's germline CDR1 is MGHRA and CDR2 YSYEKL. J gave up 0 bases and V 4 bases, and 12 bases lay outside the gene matches. The CDR3 coding sequence is TGCGCCAGCAGCCGCGTAGCTGGACAGGCCCGCTCCTACGAGCAGTACTTC. This gives the protein CASSRVAGQARSYEQYF.

Notes on this clone: The sample carries other DNA sequences with the same CDR3. V usage is TRBV28 and J usage is TRBJ1-1, with D possibly being TRBD1 (5 bases). CDR1 MDHEN and CDR2 SYDVKM come from the germline V gene. Deletions cut 4 bases from V and 1 base from J, with 10 bases between. CDR3 size: 14 residues. Here the CDR3 DNA reads TGTGCCAGCAGTTGGCGGGGGGGGAACACTGAAGCTTTCTTT. Protein sequence: CASSWRGGNTEAFF.

The chain combines TRBV19 with TRBJ1-5; the D gene is possibly TRBD1 (5 bases). This CDR3 contains 15 residues. Trimming stripped 5 bases from V and 3 bases from J, with 14 bases between. Germline V lookup: CDR1 LNHDA, CDR2 SQIVND (reference sequence). CDR3: CASSPGFHPNQPQHF. For the CDR3, the DNA is TGTGCCAGTAGTCCAGGGTTTCATCCCAATCAGCCCCAGCATTTT. Based on the CDR3 plus reference TRBV19 and TRBJ1-5, the full variable domain is DGGITQSPKYLFRKEGQNVTLSCEQNLNHDAMYWYRQDPGQGLRLIYYSQIVNDFQKGDIAEGYSVSREKKESFPLTVTSAQKNPTAFYLCASSPGFHPNQPQHFGDGTRLSIL.

V is TRBV5-1 and J is TRBJ2-7, with D hard to call. The germline V gene has CDR1 SGHRS and CDR2 YFSETQ. CDR3 size: 14 residues. V lost 4 bases to trimming and J lost 5 bases, with 16 bases between them. The CDR3 DNA reads as TGCGCCAGCAGCCCCTTGGGTGGTATCCACGAGCAGTACTTC. The encoded protein is CASSPLGGIHEQYF.